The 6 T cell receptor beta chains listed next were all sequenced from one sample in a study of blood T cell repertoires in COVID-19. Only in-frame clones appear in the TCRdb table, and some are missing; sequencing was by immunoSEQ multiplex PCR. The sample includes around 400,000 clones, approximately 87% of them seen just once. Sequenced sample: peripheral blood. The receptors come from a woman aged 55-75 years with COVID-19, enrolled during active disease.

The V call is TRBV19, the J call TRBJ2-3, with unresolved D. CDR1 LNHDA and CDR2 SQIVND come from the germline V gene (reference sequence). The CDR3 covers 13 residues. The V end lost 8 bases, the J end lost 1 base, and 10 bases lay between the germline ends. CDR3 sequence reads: CASCPRRTDTQYF. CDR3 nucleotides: TGTGCCAGTTGCCCCAGGCGCACAGATACGCAGTATTTT.

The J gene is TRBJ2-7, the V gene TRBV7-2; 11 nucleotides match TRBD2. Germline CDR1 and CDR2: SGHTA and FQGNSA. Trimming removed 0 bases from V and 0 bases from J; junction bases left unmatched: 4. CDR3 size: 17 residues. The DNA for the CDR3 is TGTGCCAGCAGCTTAGCTAGCGGGGGGGGGAGCTCCTACGAGCAGTACTTC. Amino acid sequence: CASSLASGGGSSYEQYF. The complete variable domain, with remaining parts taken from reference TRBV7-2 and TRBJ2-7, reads GAGVSQSPSNKVTEKGKDVELRCDPISGHTALYWYRQSLGQGLEFLIYFQGNSAPDKSGLPSDRFSAERTGGSVSTLTIQRTQQEDSAVYLCASSLASGGGSSYEQYFGPGTRLTVT.

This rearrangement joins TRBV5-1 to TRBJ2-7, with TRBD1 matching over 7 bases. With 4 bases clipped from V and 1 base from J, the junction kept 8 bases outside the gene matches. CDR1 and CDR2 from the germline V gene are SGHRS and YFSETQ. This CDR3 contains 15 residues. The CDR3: CASSRTGQRSYEQYF. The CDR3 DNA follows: TGCGCCAGCAGCCGAACGGGACAGCGGTCCTACGAGCAGTACTTC.

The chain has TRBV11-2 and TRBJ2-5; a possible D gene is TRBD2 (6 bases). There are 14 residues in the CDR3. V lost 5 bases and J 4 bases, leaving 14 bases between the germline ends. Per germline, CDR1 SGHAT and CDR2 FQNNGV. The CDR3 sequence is CASSAGTLRETQYF. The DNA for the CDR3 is TGTGCCAGCAGCGCGGGGACGCTTAGAGAGACCCAGTACTTC.

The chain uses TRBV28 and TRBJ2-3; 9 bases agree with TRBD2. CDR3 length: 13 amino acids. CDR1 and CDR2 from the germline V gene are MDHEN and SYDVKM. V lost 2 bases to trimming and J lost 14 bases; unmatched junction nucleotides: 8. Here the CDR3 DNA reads TGTGCCAGCAGTTTACCCAGCGGGGGGCCTCCGTATTTT. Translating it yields CASSLPSGGPPYF.

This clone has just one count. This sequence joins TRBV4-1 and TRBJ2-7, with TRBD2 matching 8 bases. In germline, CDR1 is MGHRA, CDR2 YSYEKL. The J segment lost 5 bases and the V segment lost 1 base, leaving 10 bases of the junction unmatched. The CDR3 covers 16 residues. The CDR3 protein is CASSQATGGPRHEQYF. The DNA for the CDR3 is TGCGCCAGCAGCCAAGCGACGGGGGGGCCAAGGCACGAGCAGTACTTC.